This TCR beta chain derives from a study of blood T cell repertoires in COVID-19 (dated by TCRdb to 2020 to 2022). Some background on the complete study: Collaborator samples came from the United States, Italy and Spain and covered acute and convalescent phases of COVID-19. Nearly every sample came with metadata listing a de-identified subject ID, COVID-19 status, age in years and sex. The prospective study material was composed of cDNA or gDNA derived from T cells, B-cell-depleted T cells, or PBMCs. A freely available public database, intended as a resource for researchers studying the immune response to SARS-CoV-2, is where the repertoires were released. Where available, HLA class I and class II types were taken from metadata supplied by the sample provider and were not determined by assay-based typing. The samples were drawn from the first 160 participants of the ongoing ImmuneRACE study and from more than 1,000 subjects provided by 6 global collaborators. Subjects who had been exposed to COVID-19, were actively infected with it, or had recovered from it provided the deeply sampled blood TCRbeta repertoires that made up the dataset.

As regards this clone: Its cognate antigen has yet to be identified. One base away there is no much larger clone; base qualities are not given.

TCRbeta CDR3 regions were amplified from genomic DNA by means of the immunoSEQ Assay, a bias-controlled multiplex PCR. Turning to the authors' computational methods: The number of nucleated cells in each sample was estimated by amplification of reference gene primers within the assay. To quantify the absolute abundance of each unique TCRbeta CDR3 rearrangement, sequence reads were collapsed and filtered. For each sample, productive Simpson clonality was calculated by taking the square root of Simpson's diversity index across productive rearrangements. Drawn from immuneACCESS, this table holds only the in-frame rearrangements with V and J called that TCRdb kept. Clones are partly lost; checked studies trace under half to an unresolved V gene and leave the rest unexplained. V, J and clone size reflect that table, while D and trimming were determined from the DNA. The sample table records hundreds of thousands of clones; roughly nine tenths of these occur just once. The ten largest clones take up 3% to 4% of the sample.

Participants in the prospective study were enrolled through a virtual design, were aged roughly 18 to 90 years, and lived in approximately 25 United States geographic areas. To assign participants to cohorts, the prospective study relied on clinical history that participants themselves reported in a screening survey and a study questionnaire. In the prospective study, mobile phlebotomists collected whole blood, serum and a nasopharyngeal or oropharyngeal swab from each participant. Prospective study participants could optionally give additional blood draws and questionnaires over a roughly 2-month period. Before DNA extraction, prospective study blood samples were shipped either frozen or at room temperature. Summary of the overall study and its limitations: The quantity of clinical and demographic metadata differed by source and by participant and was supplied without curation.

The CDR3 has 16 amino acids, counting the end cysteine and phenylalanine. Kept here is only the CDR3 DNA, which spans 48 bases and is read in frame from base 1. From V the trimming removes 3 bases and from J it removes 4 bases, while the gene matches leave 8 bases of the junction unaccounted for. The germline V gene (reference sequence) supplies CDR1 LGHDT and CDR2 YNNKEL. Sequencing was done on a sample of PBMCs or T cells enriched from blood (not recorded which). The chain is made from TRBV3-1 (or the pseudogene TRBV3-2) and TRBJ2-2, with 7 bases in between that match TRBD1. The TCR originated in a woman aged 25 to 39 with acute COVID-19. The nucleotide sequence reads as follows: TGTGCCAGCAGCCAGATCAGACAGGGTCCCACCGGGGAGCTGTTTTTT. Its coded protein is CASSQIRQGPTGELFF.